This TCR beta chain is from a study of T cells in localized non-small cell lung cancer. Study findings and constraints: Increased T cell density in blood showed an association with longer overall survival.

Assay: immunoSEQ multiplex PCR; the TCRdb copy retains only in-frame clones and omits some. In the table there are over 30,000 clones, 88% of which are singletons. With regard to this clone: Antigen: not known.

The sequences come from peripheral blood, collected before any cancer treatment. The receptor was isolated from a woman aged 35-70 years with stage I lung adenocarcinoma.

CDR3 sequence reads: CASSVGNSNYNEQFF. The DNA for the CDR3 is TGTGCCAGCAGTGTGGGTAACAGCAACTACAATGAGCAGTTCTTC. This chain joins TRBV6-1 and TRBJ2-1; D is ambiguous. There are 15 residues in the CDR3. Trimming took off 4 bases at V and 3 bases at J, with 13 bases between the two ends. The germline V gene encodes CDR1 MNHNS and CDR2 SASEGT.